This TCR beta chain was observed in a study of human T cells and chemical hapten exposure. Study context: After 6 days, upper back 0.01% DPC patch tests were scored.

TCRdb reanalysed the RACE reads using MiXCR and keeps one entry per CDR3 protein. The sample holds more than 300,000 distinct CDR3 sequences, 5.1% seen once. As to time point: pre-sensitization, week 0. Treatment noted: therapeutic diphenylcyclopropenone sensitization with weekly scalp DPC. Here the sequenced sample was whole blood, taken in connection with sensitization to the hapten diphenylcyclopropenone (DPC). The TCR was taken from a woman between 50 and 59 years old with alopecia areata. Some clones in this sample may be carry-over from other donors' samples.

The CDR3 sequence is CASSQPGGSSGNTIYF. The CDR3 DNA reads as TGTGCCAGCAGTCAGCCAGGGGGCTCGAGTGGAAACACCATATATTTT. The chain couples TRBV3-1 to TRBJ1-3; 8 nucleotides align to TRBD1. The CDR3 has 16 residues. Per germline, CDR1 LGHDT and CDR2 YNNKEL (reference sequence). The ends lost 6 bases at V and 3 bases at J; junction bases unmatched: 10.